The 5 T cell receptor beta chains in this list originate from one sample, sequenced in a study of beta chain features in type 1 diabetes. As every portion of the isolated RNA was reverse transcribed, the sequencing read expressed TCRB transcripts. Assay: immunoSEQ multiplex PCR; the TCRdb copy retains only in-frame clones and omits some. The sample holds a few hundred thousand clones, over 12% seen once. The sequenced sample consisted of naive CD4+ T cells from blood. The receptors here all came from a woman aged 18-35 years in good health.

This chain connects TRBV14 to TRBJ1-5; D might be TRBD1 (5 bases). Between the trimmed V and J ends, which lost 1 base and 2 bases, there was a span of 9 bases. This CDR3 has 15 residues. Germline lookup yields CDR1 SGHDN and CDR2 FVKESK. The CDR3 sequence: CASSQGGHGNQPQHF. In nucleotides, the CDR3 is TGTGCCAGCAGCCAAGGAGGACACGGCAATCAGCCCCAGCATTTT.

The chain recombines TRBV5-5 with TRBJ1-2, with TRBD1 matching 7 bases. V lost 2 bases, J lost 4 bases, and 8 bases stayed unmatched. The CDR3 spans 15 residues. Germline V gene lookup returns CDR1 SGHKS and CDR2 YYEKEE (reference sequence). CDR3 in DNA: TGTGCCAGCAGCTTTACCTACAGGGGCGTCTATGGCTACACCTTC. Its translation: CASSFTYRGVYGYTF.

The CDR3 coding sequence is TGTGCCAGTAGAGACAGGGAAAACTATGGCTACACCTTC. It is translated as CASRDRENYGYTF. This chain joins TRBV19 and TRBJ1-2; 7 bases agree with TRBD1. The CDR3 spans 13 residues. With V trimmed by 6 bases and J by 2 bases, 3 bases remained unmatched. Germline V gene lookup returns CDR1 LNHDA and CDR2 SQIVND (reference sequence).

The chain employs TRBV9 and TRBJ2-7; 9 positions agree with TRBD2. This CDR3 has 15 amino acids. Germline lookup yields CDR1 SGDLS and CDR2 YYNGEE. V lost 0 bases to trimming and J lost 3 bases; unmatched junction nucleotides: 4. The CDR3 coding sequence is TGTGCCAGCAGCGTAGCTCCACTAGCGGGCTACGAGCAGTACTTC. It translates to CASSVAPLAGYEQYF.

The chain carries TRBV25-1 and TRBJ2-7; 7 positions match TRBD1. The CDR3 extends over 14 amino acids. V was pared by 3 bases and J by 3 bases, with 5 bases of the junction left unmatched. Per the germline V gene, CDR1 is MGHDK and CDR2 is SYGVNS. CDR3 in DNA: TGTGCCAGCAGTGACCCGGGACAGATCTACGAGCAGTACTTC. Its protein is CASSDPGQIYEQYF.